This passage covers 2 T cell receptor beta chains from one sample sequenced in a study of long-term antiretroviral therapy in people with HIV. Sequencing used immunoSEQ v3.0 at survey level. The table came from immunoSEQ multiplex PCR; TCRdb's copy has only in-frame clones and leaves some out. The repertoire holds about 25,000 clones, with 88% as singletons. Specimen: unsorted PBMCs, collected more than 4.3 years after starting antiretroviral therapy. The receptors originated from a man younger than 45 with HIV.

This clone was counted only a few times. CDR3 in amino acids: CASSPTGADGYTF. The CDR3, as DNA: TGTGCCAGCAGCCCGACAGGGGCCGATGGCTACACCTTC. V usage is TRBV7-3 and J usage is TRBJ1-2; 8 nucleotides align to TRBD1. V was pared by 5 bases and J by 6 bases, with 5 bases of the junction left unmatched. The CDR3 spans 13 residues. The germline V gene encodes CDR1 SGHTA and CDR2 FQGTGA.

This chain joins TRBV4-2 and TRBJ2-6; 7 nucleotides line up with TRBD2. Germline trimming cut 3 bases from V and 1 base from J; bases unmatched to any gene: 6. Germline V gene lookup returns CDR1 LGHNA and CDR2 YNFKEQ. CDR3 length: 17 residues. CDR3 region: CASSHLRGESGANVLTF. CDR3 DNA: TGTGCCAGCAGCCACTTACGGGGGGAGTCTGGGGCCAACGTCCTGACTTTC.